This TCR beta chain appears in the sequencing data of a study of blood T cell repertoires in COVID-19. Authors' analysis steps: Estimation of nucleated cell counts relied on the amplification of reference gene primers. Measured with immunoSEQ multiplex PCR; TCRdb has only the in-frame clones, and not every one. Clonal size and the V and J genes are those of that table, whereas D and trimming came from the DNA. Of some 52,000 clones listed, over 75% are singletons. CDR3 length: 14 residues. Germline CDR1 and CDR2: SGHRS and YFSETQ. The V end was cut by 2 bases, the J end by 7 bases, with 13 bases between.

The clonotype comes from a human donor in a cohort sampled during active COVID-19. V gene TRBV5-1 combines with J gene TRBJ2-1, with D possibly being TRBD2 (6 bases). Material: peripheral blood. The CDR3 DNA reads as TGCGCCAGCAGCTTATTCTCGGCGGGGAATGAGCAGTTCTTC. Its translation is CASSLFSAGNEQFF.